This T cell receptor (beta chain) was identified during a study of cytomegalovirus exposure and HLA in healthy donors. The CDR3 length is 15 residues. Germline V CDR1 and CDR2: ENHRY, SYGVKD. Concerning this clone itself: One end of the junction fails to match germline, which may point to a read error.

Both 60 Vbeta primers and 13 Jbeta primers went into the PCR. TCRdb's copy holds only in-frame clones and misses some; the assay was immunoSEQ multiplex PCR. The profile shows about 130,000 clones, around 82% of them singletons. The J gene is TRBJ2-1, the V gene TRBV10-3, with D unresolved. The sequenced sample was PBMCs. The TCR was taken from a woman aged 40 to 50 in good health and CMV-seropositive. The CDR3 here is CAISKSNSIVDEQFF. The CDR3 bases are TGTGCCATCAGTAAGTCGAATAGCATAGTCGATGAGCAGTTCTTC.